Here is one T cell receptor beta chain with its context. A read error may produce the germline difference seen at one junction end. This sample's RNA came from whole unsorted tissue. These data belong to a study of tumor and adjacent non-tumor tissue in lung cancer. The library came from three nested PCR rounds adapted from ARM-PCR protocols. TCRdb re-called the multiplex PCR reads through MiXCR, storing one row per CDR3 protein. The sample has 90,000 to 110,000 distinct CDR3 sequences; roughly 74% are singletons. Germline V CDR1 and CDR2: DFQATT, SNEGSKA (reference sequence). The CDR3 is made up of 17 amino acids.

The specimen sequenced was lung tumor tissue. The clonotype originates from a woman between 55 and 75 years old with non-small cell lung cancer. The rearrangement uses TRBV20-1 and TRBJ1-2; 9 bases are a match to TRBD1. The CDR3 spells CSARPFQQGAGYYGYTF. The CDR3 nucleotides are TGCAGTGCTAGACCTTTCCAACAGGGGGCAGGTTACTATGGCTACACTTTC.